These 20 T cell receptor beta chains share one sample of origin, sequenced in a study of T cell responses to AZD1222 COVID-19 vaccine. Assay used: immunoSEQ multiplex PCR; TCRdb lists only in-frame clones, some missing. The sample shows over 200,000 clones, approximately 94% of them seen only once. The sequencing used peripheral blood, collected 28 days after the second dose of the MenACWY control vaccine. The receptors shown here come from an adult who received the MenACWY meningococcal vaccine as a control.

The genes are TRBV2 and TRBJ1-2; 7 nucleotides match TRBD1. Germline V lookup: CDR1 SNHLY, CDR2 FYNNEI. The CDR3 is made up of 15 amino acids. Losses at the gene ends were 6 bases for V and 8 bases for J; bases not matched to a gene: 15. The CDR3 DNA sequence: TGTGCCAGCAGGGCCACAGGGGAGCTAGTGAGGGGCTACACCTTC. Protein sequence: CASRATGELVRGYTF. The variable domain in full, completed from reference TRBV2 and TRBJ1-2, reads EPEVTQTPSHQVTQMGQEVILRCVPISNHLYFYWYRQILGQKVEFLVSFYNNEISEKSEIFDDQFSVERPDGSNFTLKIRSTKLEDSAMYFCASRATGELVRGYTFGSGTRLTVV.

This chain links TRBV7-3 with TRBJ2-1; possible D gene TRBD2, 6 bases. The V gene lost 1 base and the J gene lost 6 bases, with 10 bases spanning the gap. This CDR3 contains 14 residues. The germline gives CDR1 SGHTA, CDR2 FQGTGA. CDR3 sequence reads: CASSLNVGGNEQFF. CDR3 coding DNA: TGTGCCAGCAGCTTAAATGTCGGGGGCAATGAGCAGTTCTTC.

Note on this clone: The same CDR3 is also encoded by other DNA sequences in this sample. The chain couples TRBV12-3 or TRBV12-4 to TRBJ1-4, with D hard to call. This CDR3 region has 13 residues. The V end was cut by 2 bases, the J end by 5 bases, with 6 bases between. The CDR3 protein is CASSLRGNEKLFF. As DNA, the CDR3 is TGTGCCAGCAGTTTACGTGGGAATGAAAAACTGTTTTTT.

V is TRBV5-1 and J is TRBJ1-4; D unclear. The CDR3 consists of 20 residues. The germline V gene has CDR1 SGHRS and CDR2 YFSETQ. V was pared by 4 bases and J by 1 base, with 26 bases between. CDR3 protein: CASSPRMRELSRGTNEKLFF. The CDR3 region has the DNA TGCGCCAGCAGCCCACGAATGAGGGAATTGAGCAGAGGAACTAATGAAAAACTGTTTTTT.

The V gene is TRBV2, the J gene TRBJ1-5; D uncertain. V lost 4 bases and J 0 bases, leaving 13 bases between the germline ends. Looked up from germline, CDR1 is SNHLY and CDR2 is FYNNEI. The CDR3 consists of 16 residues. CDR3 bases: TGTGCCAGCAGTGCCTTTGTCCCATATAGCAATCAGCCCCAGCATTTT. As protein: CASSAFVPYSNQPQHF.

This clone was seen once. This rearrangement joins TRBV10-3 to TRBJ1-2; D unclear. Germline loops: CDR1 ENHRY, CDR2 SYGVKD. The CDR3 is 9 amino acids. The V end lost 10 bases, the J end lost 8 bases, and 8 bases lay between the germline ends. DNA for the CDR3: TGTGCCACCACACCGGGCTACACCTTC. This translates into CATTPGYTF.

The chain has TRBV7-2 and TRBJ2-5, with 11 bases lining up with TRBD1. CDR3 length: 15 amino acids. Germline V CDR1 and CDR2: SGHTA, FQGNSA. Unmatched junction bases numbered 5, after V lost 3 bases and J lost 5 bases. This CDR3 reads CASSLRTGGKETQYF. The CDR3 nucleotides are TGTGCCAGCAGCTTGAGGACAGGGGGCAAGGAGACCCAGTACTTC.

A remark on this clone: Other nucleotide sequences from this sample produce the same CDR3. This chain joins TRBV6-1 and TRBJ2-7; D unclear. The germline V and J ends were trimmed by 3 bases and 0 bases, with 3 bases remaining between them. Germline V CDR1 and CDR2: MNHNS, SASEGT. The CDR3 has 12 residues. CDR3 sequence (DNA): TGTGCCAGCAGTGACAGCTCCTACGAGCAGTACTTC. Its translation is CASSDSSYEQYF.

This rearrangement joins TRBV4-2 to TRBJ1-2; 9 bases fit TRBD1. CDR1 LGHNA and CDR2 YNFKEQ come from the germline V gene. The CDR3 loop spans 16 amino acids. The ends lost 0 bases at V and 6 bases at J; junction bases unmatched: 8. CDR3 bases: TGTGCCAGCAGCCAAGAAGAGGGACAGGGCTTAAATGGCTACACCTTC. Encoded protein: CASSQEEGQGLNGYTF.

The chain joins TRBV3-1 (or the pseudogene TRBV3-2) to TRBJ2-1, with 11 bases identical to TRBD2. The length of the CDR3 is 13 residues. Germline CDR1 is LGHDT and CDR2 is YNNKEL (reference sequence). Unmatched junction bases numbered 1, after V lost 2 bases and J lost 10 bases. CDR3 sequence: CASSQLAGGEQFF. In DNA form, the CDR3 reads TGTGCCAGCAGCCAACTAGCGGGAGGCGAGCAGTTCTTC.

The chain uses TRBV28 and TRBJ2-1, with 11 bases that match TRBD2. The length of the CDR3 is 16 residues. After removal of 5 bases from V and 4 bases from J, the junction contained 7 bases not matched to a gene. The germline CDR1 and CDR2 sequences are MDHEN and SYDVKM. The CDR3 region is CASSRLAGTLYNEQFF. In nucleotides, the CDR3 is TGTGCCAGCAGTCGACTAGCGGGGACCTTGTACAATGAGCAGTTCTTC.

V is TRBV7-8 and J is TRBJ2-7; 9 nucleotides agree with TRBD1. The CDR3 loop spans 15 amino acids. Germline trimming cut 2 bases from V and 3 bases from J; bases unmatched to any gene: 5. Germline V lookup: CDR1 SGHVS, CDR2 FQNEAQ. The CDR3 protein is CASSLTKGQGYEQYF. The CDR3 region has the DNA TGTGCCAGCAGCTTAACAAAGGGACAGGGCTACGAGCAGTACTTC.

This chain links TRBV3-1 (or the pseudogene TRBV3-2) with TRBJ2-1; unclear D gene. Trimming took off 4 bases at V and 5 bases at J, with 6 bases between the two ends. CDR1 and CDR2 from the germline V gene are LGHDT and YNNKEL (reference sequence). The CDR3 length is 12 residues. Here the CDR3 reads CASSPVNNEQFF. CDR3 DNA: TGTGCCAGCAGCCCAGTAAACAATGAGCAGTTCTTC.

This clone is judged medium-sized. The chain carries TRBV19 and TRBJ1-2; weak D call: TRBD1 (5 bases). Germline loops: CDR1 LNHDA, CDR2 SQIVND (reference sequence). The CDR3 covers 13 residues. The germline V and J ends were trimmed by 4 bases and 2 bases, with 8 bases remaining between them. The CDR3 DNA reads TGTGCCAGTAGTAGGGGACGGAACTATGGCTACACCTTC. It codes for CASSRGRNYGYTF.

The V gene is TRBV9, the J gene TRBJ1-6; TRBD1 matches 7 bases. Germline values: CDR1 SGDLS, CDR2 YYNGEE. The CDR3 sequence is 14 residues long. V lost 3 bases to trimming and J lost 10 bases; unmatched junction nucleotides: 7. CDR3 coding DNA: TGTGCCAGCAGCGCCGGGACAGCAGGCTCACCCCTCCACTTT. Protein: CASSAGTAGSPLHF.

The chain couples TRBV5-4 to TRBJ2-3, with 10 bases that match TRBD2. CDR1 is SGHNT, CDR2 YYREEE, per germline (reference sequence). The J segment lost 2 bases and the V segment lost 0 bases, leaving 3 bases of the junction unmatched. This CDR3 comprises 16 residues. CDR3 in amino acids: CASSLVLAGDTDTQYF. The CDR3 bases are TGTGCCAGCAGCTTGGTCCTAGCGGGAGACACAGATACGCAGTATTTT.

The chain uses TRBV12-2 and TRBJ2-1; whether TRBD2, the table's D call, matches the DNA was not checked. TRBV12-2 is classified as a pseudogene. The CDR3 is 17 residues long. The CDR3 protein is CASRLVFSGRYDNEQFF. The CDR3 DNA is TGTGCAAGTCGCTTAGTATTTAGCGGGAGGTACGACAATGAGCAGTTCTTC.

This CDR3 reads CATSDLTTYYGYTF. CDR3 bases: TGTGCCACCAGTGATTTGACCACATACTATGGCTACACCTTC. The V call is TRBV24-1, the J call TRBJ1-2; unclear D gene. The CDR3 covers 14 residues. CDR1 and CDR2 (germline): KGHDR, SFDVKD. Trimming took off 0 bases at V and 3 bases at J, with 7 bases between the two ends.

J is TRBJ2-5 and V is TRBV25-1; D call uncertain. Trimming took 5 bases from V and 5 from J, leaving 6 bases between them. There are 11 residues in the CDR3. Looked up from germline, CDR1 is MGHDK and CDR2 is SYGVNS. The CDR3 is CASSPGETQYF. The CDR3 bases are TGTGCCAGCAGTCCTGGGGAGACCCAGTACTTC.

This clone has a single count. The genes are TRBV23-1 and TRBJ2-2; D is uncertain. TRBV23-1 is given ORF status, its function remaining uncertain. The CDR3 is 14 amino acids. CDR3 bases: TGCGCGAACGAAAGGGTGCACAACACCGGGGAGCTGTTTTTT. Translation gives CANERVHNTGELFF.